The 20 T cell receptor beta chains below all came from one sample that was sequenced in a study of cytomegalovirus exposure and HLA in healthy donors. TCRdb's copy holds only in-frame clones and misses some; the assay was immunoSEQ multiplex PCR. The table records 95,000 to 150,000 clones, roughly 93% of them present only once. The sequenced material came from PBMCs. The receptors here all came from a woman younger than 30 in good health and CMV-seronegative.

The gene calls are TRBV25-1 and TRBJ2-6, with a possible D match to TRBD2 (6 bases). V lost 6 bases and J 1 base, leaving 10 bases between the germline ends. The length of the CDR3 is 15 residues. CDR1 MGHDK and CDR2 SYGVNS come from the germline V gene. CDR3 sequence reads: CASSPGGSGANVLTF. CDR3 DNA: TGTGCCAGCAGCCCCGGGGGATCTGGGGCCAACGTCCTGACTTTC.

This rearrangement joins TRBV18 to TRBJ1-2; tentative D call: TRBD1 (5 bases). CDR3 length equals 16 residues. Germline values: CDR1 KGHSH, CDR2 LQKENI. The V end lost 1 base, the J end lost 6 bases, and 18 bases lay between the germline ends. This chain's CDR3 is CASSPRRQEGTDGYTF. For the CDR3, the DNA is TGTGCCAGCTCACCACGCCGCCAGGAGGGGACGGATGGCTACACCTTC.

This chain joins TRBV10-3 and TRBJ1-2, with TRBD1 identical over 9 bases. The CDR3 spans 13 residues. J lost 8 bases, V lost 10 bases, and 11 bases had no gene match. In germline, CDR1 is ENHRY, CDR2 SYGVKD. CDR3 in DNA: TGTGCCACCCAGACAGGGGGAGAGACCGGCTACACCTTC. This codes for CATQTGGETGYTF.

This sequence joins TRBV13 and TRBJ1-1; D is perhaps TRBD1 (6 bases). Per germline, CDR1 PRHDT and CDR2 FYEKMQ (reference sequence). Trimming left V 2 bases short and J 0 bases short, with 22 bases between. The CDR3 runs to 19 residues. CDR3 in amino acids: CASSLRGRGSSTMNTEAFF. The DNA of the CDR3 is TGTGCCAGCAGCTTAAGGGGGAGGGGATCTTCTACAATGAACACTGAAGCTTTCTTT.

This chain links TRBV5-1 with TRBJ1-1, with unresolved D. The germline CDR1 and CDR2 sequences are SGHRS and YFSETQ. The length of the CDR3 is 14 residues. V lost 0 bases to trimming and J lost 5 bases, with 11 bases between them. CDR3 region: CASSLVPGRTEAFF. The DNA for the CDR3 is TGCGCCAGCAGCTTGGTGCCTGGGCGTACTGAAGCTTTCTTT.

The rearrangement joins TRBV7-9 to TRBJ2-5; maybe TRBD2 (5 bases). Germline CDR1 SEHNR, CDR2 FQNEAQ (reference sequence). The germline V and J ends were trimmed by 1 base and 11 bases, with 14 bases remaining between them. The CDR3 contains 13 residues. CDR3 sequence: CASSLERGPEQYF. In DNA, the CDR3 is TGTGCCAGCAGCTTAGAAAGAGGGCCTGAGCAGTACTTC.

The chain combines TRBV7-8 with TRBJ1-4; D remains unclear. Germline CDR1 SGHVS, CDR2 FQNEAQ. Deletions cut 2 bases from V and 8 bases from J, with 9 bases between. The CDR3 totals 13 residues. The CDR3 sequence is CASSLTVREKLFF. The CDR3 DNA reads TGTGCCAGCAGCTTAACGGTGCGGGAAAAACTGTTTTTT.

The chain links TRBV14 to TRBJ1-2; 10 bases match TRBD1. Germline V lookup: CDR1 SGHDN, CDR2 FVKESK. The CDR3 runs 16 residues. The junction had 9 bases not matched to a gene; V was cut back by 4 bases and J by 4 bases. The CDR3 here is CASSPIGTGAAYGYTF. The CDR3 nucleotides are TGTGCCAGCAGCCCGATTGGGACAGGGGCCGCCTATGGCTACACCTTC.

V gene TRBV5-4 combines with J gene TRBJ2-7; 13 bases match TRBD2. CDR1 and CDR2 (germline): SGHNT, YYREEE (reference sequence). V lost 4 bases, J lost 2 bases, and 3 bases stayed unmatched. The length of the CDR3 is 15 residues. The CDR3 coding sequence is TGTGCCAGCAGCCCTGGACTAGCGGGGGCCTACGAGCAGTACTTC. This translates into CASSPGLAGAYEQYF.

This clone was counted a few times. The chain carries TRBV4-1 and TRBJ2-7; 7 nucleotides agree with TRBD2. The CDR3 contains 15 residues. CDR1 is MGHRA, CDR2 YSYEKL, per germline. The J segment lost 0 bases and the V segment lost 3 bases, leaving 5 bases of the junction unmatched. The CDR3 nucleotides read TGCGCCAGCAGCCAGTCTAGCGGATACTCCTACGAGCAGTACTTC. This encodes CASSQSSGYSYEQYF.

The chain uses TRBV7-6 and TRBJ2-1; 11 bases match TRBD2. This CDR3 spans 16 amino acids. V shed 3 bases and J 8 bases; nucleotides not matched to a gene: 9. The germline V gene has CDR1 SGHVS and CDR2 FNYEAQ. CDR3 region: CASSLLAGGPRHEQFF. The DNA of the CDR3 is TGTGCCAGCAGCTTGTTAGCGGGAGGGCCGAGGCATGAGCAGTTCTTC.

CDR3 nucleotides: TGTGCCAGCAGCCAGGGGACAGGGGCTCATCAGCCCCAGCATTTT. Translated: CASSQGTGAHQPQHF. V is TRBV7-9 and J is TRBJ1-5; TRBD1 agrees at 10 bases. V gave up 5 bases and J gave up 5 bases; unmatched junction bases: 6. Germline V gene lookup returns CDR1 SEHNR and CDR2 FQNEAQ (reference sequence). This CDR3 has 15 residues.

The chain combines TRBV13 with TRBJ2-3, with 15 bases aligning to TRBD2. This CDR3 has 20 amino acids. With V trimmed by 4 bases and J by 0 bases, 11 bases remained unmatched. CDR1 PRHDT and CDR2 FYEKMQ come from the germline V gene (reference sequence). CDR3 loop: CASSWTGTSGGKFSTDTQYF. As DNA, the CDR3 is TGTGCCAGCAGCTGGACCGGGACTAGCGGGGGGAAGTTTAGCACAGATACGCAGTATTTT.

The V and J genes are TRBV27 and TRBJ2-7, with D perhaps matching TRBD2 (5 bases). The length of the CDR3 is 13 residues. Trimming took off 8 bases at V and 5 bases at J, with 16 bases between the two ends. CDR1 and CDR2 from the germline V gene are MNHEY and SMNVEV (reference sequence). The CDR3 sequence is CASARGPSNEQYF. The CDR3 DNA follows: TGTGCCAGCGCCCGAGGGCCTAGTAACGAGCAGTACTTC.

The V call is TRBV5-1, the J call TRBJ2-7; TRBD2 matches 8 bases. V shed 3 bases and J 2 bases; nucleotides not matched to a gene: 4. CDR1 SGHRS and CDR2 YFSETQ come from the germline V gene. The CDR3 contains 14 residues. CDR3 bases: TGCGCCAGCAGCTCCAATAGCGGGACCTACGAGCAGTACTTC. It translates to CASSSNSGTYEQYF.

This clone appeared once. The chain joins TRBV28 to TRBJ1-3, with a weak D call TRBD1 (5 bases). Trimming shortened V by 6 bases and J by 5 bases, and 14 bases separated the two germline ends. The CDR3 runs to 14 residues. The V gene's germline CDR1 is MDHEN and CDR2 SYDVKM. CDR3 in DNA: TGTGCCAGCAGCCCGGGGGTGCCGCGAAACACCATATATTTT. Amino acid sequence: CASSPGVPRNTIYF.

The chain carries TRBV4-1 and TRBJ1-2; 11 nucleotides align to TRBD1. The CDR3 has 15 residues. J gave up 3 bases and V 8 bases, and 8 bases lay outside the gene matches. CDR1 and CDR2 (germline): MGHRA, YSYEKL. As DNA, the CDR3 is TGCGCCAGCTCGTTTAGGACAGGGGGCCACTATGGCTACACCTTC. It encodes CASSFRTGGHYGYTF.

V and J are TRBV2 and TRBJ1-5; D call uncertain. CDR1 and CDR2 from the germline V gene are SNHLY and FYNNEI. The CDR3 runs 14 residues. V was pared by 5 bases and J by 1 base, with 9 bases between. CDR3 DNA: TGTGCCAGCAGTTTTAGCCAGAGCAATCAGCCCCAGCATTTT. This gives the protein CASSFSQSNQPQHF.

V gene TRBV30 combines with J gene TRBJ1-2, with TRBD1 matching 7 bases. Germline CDR1 reads GTSNPN; CDR2 reads SVGIG (reference sequence). The CDR3 spans 15 residues. V lost 0 bases, J lost 11 bases, and 15 bases stayed unmatched. The CDR3 is CAWSVELTGRGLYTF. CDR3 nucleotide sequence: TGTGCCTGGAGTGTCGAATTAACCGGAAGGGGGCTTTACACCTTC.

The chain is built from TRBV29-1 and TRBJ1-2; D gene uncertain. The CDR3 is 13 amino acids. V was cut by 6 bases and J by 2 bases, with 13 bases left in between. In germline, CDR1 is SQVTM, CDR2 ANQGSEA. As DNA, the CDR3 is TGCAGCGTACCGGCACAGTCGAACTATGGCTACACCTTC. Translating it yields CSVPAQSNYGYTF.